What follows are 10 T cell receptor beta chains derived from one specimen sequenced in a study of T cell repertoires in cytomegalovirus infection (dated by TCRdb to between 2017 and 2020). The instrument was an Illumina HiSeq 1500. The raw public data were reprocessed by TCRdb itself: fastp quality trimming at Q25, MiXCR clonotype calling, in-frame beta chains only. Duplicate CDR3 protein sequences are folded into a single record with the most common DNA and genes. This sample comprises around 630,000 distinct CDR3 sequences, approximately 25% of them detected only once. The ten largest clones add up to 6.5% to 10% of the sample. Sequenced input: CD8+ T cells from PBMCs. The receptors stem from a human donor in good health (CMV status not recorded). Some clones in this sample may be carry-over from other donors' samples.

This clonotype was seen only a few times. The chain's CDR3 is CASSQDGARARGNTIYF. The CDR3 nucleotides read TGTGCCAGCAGCCAAGATGGGGCCAGGGCCCGCGGAAACACCATATATTTT. The rearrangement joins TRBV14 to TRBJ1-3; D might be TRBD1 (5 bases). The V end lost 0 bases, the J end lost 4 bases, and 16 bases lay between the germline ends. Germline values: CDR1 SGHDN, CDR2 FVKESK. This CDR3 is built from 17 residues.

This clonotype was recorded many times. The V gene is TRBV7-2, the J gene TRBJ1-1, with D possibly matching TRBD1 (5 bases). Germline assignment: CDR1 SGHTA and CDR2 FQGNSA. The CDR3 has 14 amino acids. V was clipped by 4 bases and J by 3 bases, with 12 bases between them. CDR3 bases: TGTGCCAGCAGCTCCCCGGCAGGGTACACTGAAGCTTTCTTT. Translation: CASSSPAGYTEAFF.

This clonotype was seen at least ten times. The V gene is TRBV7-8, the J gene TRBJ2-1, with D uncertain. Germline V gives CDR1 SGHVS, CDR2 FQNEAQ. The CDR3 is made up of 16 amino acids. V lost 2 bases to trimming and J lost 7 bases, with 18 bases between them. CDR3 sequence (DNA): TGTGCCAGCAGCTTAAATCCACCCTCCGGCGGAAATGAGCAGTTCTTC. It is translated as CASSLNPPSGGNEQFF.

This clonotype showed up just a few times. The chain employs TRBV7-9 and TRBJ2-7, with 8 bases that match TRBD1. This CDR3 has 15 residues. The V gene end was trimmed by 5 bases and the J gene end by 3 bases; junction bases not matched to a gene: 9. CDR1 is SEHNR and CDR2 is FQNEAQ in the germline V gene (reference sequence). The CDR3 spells CASSPDRGYLYEQYF. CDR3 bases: TGTGCCAGCAGCCCCGACAGGGGCTACCTCTACGAGCAGTACTTC.

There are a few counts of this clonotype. For the CDR3, the DNA is TGTGCCAGCAGTGCCGGGGGGGGTACAGATACGCAGTATTTT. Its protein product is CASSAGGGTDTQYF. The gene calls are TRBV7-9 and TRBJ2-3, with 8 bases aligning to TRBD2. The germline CDR1 and CDR2 sequences are SEHNR and FQNEAQ (reference sequence). With 6 bases clipped from V and 3 bases from J, the junction kept 5 bases outside the gene matches. There are 14 residues in the CDR3.

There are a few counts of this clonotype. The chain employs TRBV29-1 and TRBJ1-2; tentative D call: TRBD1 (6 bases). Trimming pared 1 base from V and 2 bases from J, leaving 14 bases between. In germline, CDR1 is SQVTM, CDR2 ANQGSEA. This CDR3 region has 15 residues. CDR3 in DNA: TGCAGCGTTGAAGGTGGGCAGGGGTCAAACTATGGCTACACCTTC. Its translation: CSVEGGQGSNYGYTF.

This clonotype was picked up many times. As DNA, the CDR3 is TGTGCCAGCAGCCCGAGGGGCAAGATCTACGAGCAGTACGTC. It codes for CASSPRGKIYEQYV. The rearrangement links TRBV7-9 to TRBJ2-7; D tentatively reads TRBD1 or TRBD2 (5 bases each). There are 14 residues in the CDR3. CDR1 SEHNR and CDR2 FQNEAQ come from the germline V gene (reference sequence). V lost 5 bases, J lost 3 bases, and 14 bases lay in between.

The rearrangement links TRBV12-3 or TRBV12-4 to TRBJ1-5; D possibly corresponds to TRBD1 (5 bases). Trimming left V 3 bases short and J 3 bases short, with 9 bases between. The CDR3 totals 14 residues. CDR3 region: CASSFGGANQPQHF. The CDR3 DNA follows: TGTGCCAGCAGTTTCGGGGGAGCCAATCAGCCCCAGCATTTT.

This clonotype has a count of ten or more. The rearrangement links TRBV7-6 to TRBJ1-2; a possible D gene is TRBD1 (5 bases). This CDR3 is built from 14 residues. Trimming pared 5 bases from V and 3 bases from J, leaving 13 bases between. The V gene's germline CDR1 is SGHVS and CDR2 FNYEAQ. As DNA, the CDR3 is TGTGCCAGCAGCCCCCAGGGCGCCCACTATGGCTACACCTTC. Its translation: CASSPQGAHYGYTF.

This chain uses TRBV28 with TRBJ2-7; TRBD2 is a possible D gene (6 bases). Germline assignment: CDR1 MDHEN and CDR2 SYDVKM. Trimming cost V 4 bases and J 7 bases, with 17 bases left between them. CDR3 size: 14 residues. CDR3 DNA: TGTGCCAGCAGTTCCCGGGACTCCCGGGAGGAGCAGTACGTC. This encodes CASSSRDSREEQYV.